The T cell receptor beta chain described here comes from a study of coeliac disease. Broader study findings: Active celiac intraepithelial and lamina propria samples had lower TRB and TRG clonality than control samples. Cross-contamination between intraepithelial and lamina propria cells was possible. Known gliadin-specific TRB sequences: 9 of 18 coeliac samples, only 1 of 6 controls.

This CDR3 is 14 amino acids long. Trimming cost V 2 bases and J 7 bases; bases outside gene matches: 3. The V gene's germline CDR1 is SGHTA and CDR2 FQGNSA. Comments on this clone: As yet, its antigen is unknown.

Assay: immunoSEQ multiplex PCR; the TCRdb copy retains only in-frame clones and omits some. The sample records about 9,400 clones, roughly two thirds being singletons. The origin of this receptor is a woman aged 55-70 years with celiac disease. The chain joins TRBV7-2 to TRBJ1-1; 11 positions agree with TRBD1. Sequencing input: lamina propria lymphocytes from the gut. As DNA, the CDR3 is TGTGCCAGCAGCTTAAGGACAGGGGGCGATGAAGCTTTCTTT. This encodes CASSLRTGGDEAFF.